Presented here are 26 T cell receptor beta chains from one specimen sequenced in a study of blood T cells in healthy people across ages. Next came a second PCR, run for about 7 to 12 cycles, which used a sample-barcoded 5' primer along with a J-beta primer mix. Each CDR3 protein gets one entry after TCRdb re-called the 5' RACE reads with MiXCR. The sample shows about 290,000 distinct CDR3 sequences, 25% to 30% of them seen only once. The sequencing sample was made of blood. Every receptor here comes from a woman in her 70s in good health.

The chain employs TRBV3-1 and TRBJ2-7; D uncertain. CDR1 and CDR2 (germline): LGHDT, YNNKEL (reference sequence). The CDR3 runs 15 residues. Between the trimmed V and J ends, which lost 0 bases and 3 bases, there was a span of 12 bases. CDR3 nucleotide sequence: TGTGCCAGCAGCCAAGATCTTGATCCCGTCTACGAGCAGTACTTC. Translated: CASSQDLDPVYEQYF.

This clonotype was recorded a few times. The V call is TRBV7-3, the J call TRBJ2-1; D perhaps matches TRBD2 (5 bases). The V gene's germline CDR1 is SGHTA and CDR2 FQGTGA. This CDR3 is built from 12 residues. V was pared by 4 bases and J by 12 bases, with 13 bases between. DNA of the CDR3: TGTGCCAGCAGCTCCCTAGCCGGCTCGCAGTTCTTC. Translated, it gives CASSSLAGSQFF.

The J gene is TRBJ2-1, the V gene TRBV29-1; 7 nucleotides line up with TRBD1. The J call is uncertain, as TRBJ2-7 better fits the DNA end. The CDR3 spans 14 residues. Germline CDR1 is SQVTM and CDR2 is ANQGSEA. The chain's CDR3 is CSVEAAGGFGEQYF. The CDR3 coding sequence is TGCAGCGTTGAAGCGGCAGGGGGTTTTGGAGAGCAGTACTTC.

The chain has TRBV4-2 and TRBJ2-3, with a tentative D call TRBD2 (6 bases). Trimming pared 4 bases from V and 0 bases from J, leaving 11 bases between. The CDR3 sequence is 15 residues long. In germline, CDR1 is LGHNA, CDR2 YNFKEQ. This CDR3 is CASSPSRGSTDTQYF. Written as DNA, the CDR3 is TGTGCCAGCAGCCCAAGTCGGGGGAGCACAGATACGCAGTATTTT.

The chain employs TRBV15 and TRBJ2-7; 8 bases match TRBD2. J lost 4 bases, V lost 1 base, and 3 bases had no gene match. CDR1 is LNHNV and CDR2 is YYDKDF in the germline V gene (reference sequence). The CDR3 length is 14 residues. CDR3 sequence reads: CATSRVPGGYEQYF. The CDR3 DNA follows: TGTGCCACCAGCAGAGTGCCGGGAGGGTACGAGCAGTACTTC.

This chain connects TRBV5-1 to TRBJ2-5; a possible D gene is TRBD1 (6 bases). Germline V gene data show CDR1 as SGHRS and CDR2 as YFSETQ. V was clipped by 0 bases and J by 1 base, with 7 bases between them. The CDR3 has 14 residues. Here the CDR3 reads CASSLGQAQETQYF. CDR3 nucleotide sequence: TGCGCCAGCAGCTTGGGACAGGCCCAAGAGACCCAGTACTTC.

The chain employs TRBV29-1 and TRBJ2-7; 7 nucleotides align to TRBD1. Germline lookup yields CDR1 SQVTM and CDR2 ANQGSEA. J was trimmed by 6 bases and V by 4 bases; bases with no gene match: 6. The CDR3 is 12 residues long. The DNA of the CDR3 is TGCAGCGTTGGCCAACAGGGGCCCGAGCAGTACTTC. Its translation: CSVGQQGPEQYF.

This clonotype has more than one count but fewer than ten. V usage is TRBV28 and J usage is TRBJ2-2; a possible D gene is TRBD2 (6 bases). This CDR3 comprises 17 residues. In germline, CDR1 is MDHEN, CDR2 SYDVKM. V was clipped by 6 bases and J by 7 bases, with 24 bases between them. CDR3 residues: CASRKIRETRRIGELFF. DNA for the CDR3: TGTGCCAGCAGAAAGATCCGGGAGACACGCCGGATCGGGGAGCTGTTTTTT.

The CDR3: CASSLGLSRQYNEQFF. CDR3 coding DNA: TGCGCCAGCAGCTTGGGCTTGAGCAGACAATACAATGAGCAGTTCTTC. V usage is TRBV5-1 and J usage is TRBJ2-1; no reliable D call. The CDR3 loop spans 16 amino acids. Per germline, CDR1 SGHRS and CDR2 YFSETQ. The germline V and J ends were trimmed by 0 bases and 4 bases, with 14 bases remaining between them.

The rearrangement links TRBV20-1 to TRBJ2-7; D might be TRBD1 (6 bases). CDR3 length: 14 residues. Trimming removed 6 bases at V and 3 bases at J, with 18 bases between. Germline assignment: CDR1 DFQATT and CDR2 SNEGSKA (reference sequence). The CDR3 DNA sequence: TGCAGTGCCACGCCCCAGGGGTTTGTCTACGAGCAGTACTTC. Its protein is CSATPQGFVYEQYF.

This clonotype showed up just a few times. The chain links TRBV20-1 to TRBJ2-1; perhaps TRBD2 as D (5 bases). The V gene lost 6 bases and the J gene lost 0 bases, with 12 bases spanning the gap. This CDR3 spans 14 amino acids. Germline V gene lookup returns CDR1 DFQATT and CDR2 SNEGSKA (reference sequence). The CDR3 loop is CSASSSGSYNEQFF. Here the CDR3 DNA reads TGCAGTGCCAGTTCGAGCGGCTCCTACAATGAGCAGTTCTTC.

The chain is built from TRBV20-1 and TRBJ2-7; D gene unclear. The germline V gene has CDR1 DFQATT and CDR2 SNEGSKA (reference sequence). This CDR3 has 12 amino acids. V was trimmed by 1 base and J by 7 bases, leaving 11 bases between them. CDR3 nucleotide sequence: TGCAGTGCTAGAGCTCATCTTGGTGAGCAGTACTTC. Translation gives CSARAHLGEQYF.

In its sample, this clonotype was seen a few times. The J gene is TRBJ1-1, the V gene TRBV11-3; no firm D call. Trimming removed 4 bases at V and 6 bases at J, with 15 bases between. The V gene's germline CDR1 is SGHNT and CDR2 YENEEA. The CDR3 loop spans 14 amino acids. CDR3 sequence reads: CASSSFPDGAEAFF. The CDR3, as DNA: TGTGCCAGCAGCTCCTTCCCGGATGGCGCTGAAGCTTTCTTT.

This clonotype was observed at least ten times. The rearrangement links TRBV7-9 to TRBJ1-4; D not certain. Deletions cut 5 bases from V and 6 bases from J, with 16 bases between. This CDR3 region has 15 residues. Germline CDR1 and CDR2: SEHNR and FQNEAQ (reference sequence). DNA of the CDR3: TGTGCCAGCAGCCCCTCGAGGCGGCAAGATGAAAAACTGTTTTTT. It translates to CASSPSRRQDEKLFF.

This clonotype was counted between two and nine times. The chain carries TRBV6-1 and TRBJ1-4, with D hard to call. Germline V CDR1 and CDR2: MNHNS, SASEGT. Trimming cost V 5 bases and J 5 bases, with 12 bases left between them. There are 14 residues in the CDR3. CDR3 coding DNA: TGTGCCAGCAGTCCTCCGAGCGGAAATGAAAAACTGTTTTTT. Its translation is CASSPPSGNEKLFF.

This clonotype showed up just a few times. The rearrangement joins TRBV20-1 to TRBJ2-5, with TRBD2 as a possible D gene (6 bases). The V gene's germline CDR1 is DFQATT and CDR2 SNEGSKA (reference sequence). CDR3 length: 14 amino acids. V shed 5 bases and J shed 2 bases, with 15 bases lying between them. In nucleotides, the CDR3 is TGCAGTGCTGACCCCGGGACTTCTCAAGAGACCCAGTACTTC. Translating gives CSADPGTSQETQYF.

The chain recombines TRBV10-3 with TRBJ2-7; 13 nucleotides agree with TRBD2. The CDR3 consists of 15 residues. V was pared by 5 bases and J by 1 base, with 2 bases of the junction left unmatched. Germline-derived CDR1 and CDR2 are ENHRY and SYGVKD. CDR3 bases: TGTGCCATCAGTACGGGACTAGCGGGGTCCTACGAGCAGTACTTC. It translates to CAISTGLAGSYEQYF.

The chain carries TRBV5-1 and TRBJ2-5; no definite D call. This CDR3 has 14 amino acids. Germline V lookup: CDR1 SGHRS, CDR2 YFSETQ. Trimming shortened V by 1 base and J by 2 bases, and 9 bases separated the two germline ends. CDR3 amino acids: CASSLSGPQETQYF. In DNA, the CDR3 is TGCGCCAGCAGCTTGTCAGGACCGCAAGAGACCCAGTACTTC.

The rearrangement uses TRBV5-5 and TRBJ1-2; 8 nucleotides agree with TRBD1. Trimming at V came to 4 bases and at J to 7 bases, leaving 12 bases not matched to a gene. The CDR3 contains 15 residues. Germline V CDR1 and CDR2: SGHKS, YYEKEE (reference sequence). The CDR3 DNA reads as TGTGCCAGCAGCCTCGACAGGGGAGAGTCTCGTGGCTACACCTTC. This translates into CASSLDRGESRGYTF.

This clonotype has just a few counts. The V call is TRBV20-1, the J call TRBJ2-3; 9 nucleotides align to TRBD2. CDR3 size: 15 residues. Trimming cost V 4 bases and J 0 bases; bases outside gene matches: 5. Germline CDR1 reads DFQATT; CDR2 reads SNEGSKA (reference sequence). This chain's CDR3 is CSATPSGKSTDTQYF. DNA of the CDR3: TGCAGTGCTACCCCTAGCGGGAAAAGCACAGATACGCAGTATTTT.

In its sample, this clonotype was seen a few times. The chain couples TRBV5-6 to TRBJ2-1, with unresolved D. Germline CDR1 reads SGHDT; CDR2 reads YYEEEE. The CDR3 is 15 residues long. The V and J ends lost 4 bases and 3 bases respectively, with 14 bases between them. This CDR3 reads CASSASTSRYNEQFF. For the CDR3, the DNA is TGTGCCAGCAGCGCATCTACTTCCCGCTACAATGAGCAGTTCTTC.

The V and J genes are TRBV6-1 and TRBJ1-1; no definite D call. Germline CDR1 MNHNS, CDR2 SASEGT. The CDR3 contains 12 residues. V was shortened by 7 bases and J by 4 bases, with 10 bases between the two germline ends. In DNA, the CDR3 is TGTGCCAGCATAACGATACCCACTGAAGCTTTCTTT. Protein: CASITIPTEAFF.

This clonotype was found a few times. CDR3 region: CASSLPLTGGTDTQYF. The CDR3 DNA reads as TGTGCCAGCAGCTTACCCTTGACAGGGGGTACAGATACGCAGTATTTT. The chain has TRBV7-9 and TRBJ2-3; 9 bases agree with TRBD1. From germline, CDR1 is SEHNR and CDR2 FQNEAQ (reference sequence). CDR3 length equals 16 residues. V was pared by 2 bases and J by 3 bases, with 6 bases of the junction left unmatched.

This clonotype occurred many times. In nucleotides, the CDR3 is TGCAGCGTTTCGGAGGGGTTGAACACTGAAGCTTTCTTT. It translates to CSVSEGLNTEAFF. The rearrangement uses TRBV29-1 and TRBJ1-1, with a tentative D call TRBD1 (5 bases). Germline V CDR1 and CDR2: SQVTM, ANQGSEA. The CDR3 length is 13 residues. V lost 5 bases and J 0 bases, leaving 10 bases between the germline ends. Full variable domain (rest looked up from reference TRBV29-1 and TRBJ1-1): SAVISQKPSRDICQRGTSLTIQCQVDSQVTMMFWYRQQPGQSLTLIATANQGSEATYESGFVIDKFPISRPNLTFSTLTVSNMSPEDSSIYLCSVSEGLNTEAFFGQGTRLTVV.

This clonotype was observed a few times. The chain has TRBV9 and TRBJ1-4, with no clear D. The CDR3 has 14 amino acids. Germline V gene data show CDR1 as SGDLS and CDR2 as YYNGEE. V lost 3 bases and J lost 5, with 11 bases in between. The DNA for the CDR3 is TGTGCCAGCAGCGCCTCCATCGTAAATGAAAAACTGTTTTTT. This codes for CASSASIVNEKLFF.

This clonotype has just a few counts. The rearrangement links TRBV24-1 to TRBJ1-2; no definite D call. V lost 1 base to trimming and J lost 7 bases, with 9 bases between them. In germline, CDR1 is KGHDR, CDR2 SFDVKD. This CDR3 comprises 13 residues. CDR3: CATSDLGRGGYTF. The CDR3 region has the DNA TGTGCCACCAGTGATTTAGGCCGCGGTGGCTACACCTTC.